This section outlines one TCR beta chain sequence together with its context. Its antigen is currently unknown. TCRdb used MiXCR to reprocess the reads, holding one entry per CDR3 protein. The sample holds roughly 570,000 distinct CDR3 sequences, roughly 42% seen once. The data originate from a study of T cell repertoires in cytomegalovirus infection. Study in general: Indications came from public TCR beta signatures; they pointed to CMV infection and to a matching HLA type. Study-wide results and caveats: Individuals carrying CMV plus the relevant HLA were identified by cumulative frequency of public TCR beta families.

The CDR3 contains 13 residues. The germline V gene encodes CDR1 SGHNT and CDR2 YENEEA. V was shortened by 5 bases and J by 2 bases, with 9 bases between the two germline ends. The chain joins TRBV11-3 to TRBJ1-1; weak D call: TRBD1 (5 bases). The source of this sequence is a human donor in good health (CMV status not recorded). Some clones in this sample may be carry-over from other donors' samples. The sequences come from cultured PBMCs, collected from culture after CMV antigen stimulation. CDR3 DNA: TGTGCCAGCAGCGCCCAGGGTAACACTGAAGCTTTCTTT. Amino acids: CASSAQGNTEAFF.